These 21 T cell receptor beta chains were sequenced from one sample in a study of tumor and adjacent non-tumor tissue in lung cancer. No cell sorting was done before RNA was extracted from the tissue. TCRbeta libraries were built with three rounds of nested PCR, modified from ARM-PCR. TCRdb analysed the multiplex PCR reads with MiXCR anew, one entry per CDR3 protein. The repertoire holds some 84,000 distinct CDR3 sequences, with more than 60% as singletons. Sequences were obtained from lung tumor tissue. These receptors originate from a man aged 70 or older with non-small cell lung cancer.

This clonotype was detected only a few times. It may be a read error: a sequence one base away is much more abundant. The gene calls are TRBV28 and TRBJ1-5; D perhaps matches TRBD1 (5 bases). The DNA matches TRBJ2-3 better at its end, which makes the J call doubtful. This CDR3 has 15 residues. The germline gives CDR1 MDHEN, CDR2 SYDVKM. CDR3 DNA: TGTGCCAGCAGCCAGATCAGGGTTAGGAATCAGCCCCAGTATTTT. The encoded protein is CASSQIRVRNQPQYF.

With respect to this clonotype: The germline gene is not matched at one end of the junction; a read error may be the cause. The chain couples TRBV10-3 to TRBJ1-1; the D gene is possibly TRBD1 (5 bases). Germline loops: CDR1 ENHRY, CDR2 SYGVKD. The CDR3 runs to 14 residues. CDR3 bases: TGTGCCATCGGGAAGGACATGGGGTATACTGAAGTTTTCTTT. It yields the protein CAIGKDMGYTEVFF.

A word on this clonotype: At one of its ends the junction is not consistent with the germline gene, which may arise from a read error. CDR3 residues: CASNQEVVLVYEQYF. The CDR3 DNA reads as TGTGCCAGCAACCAAGAGGTGGTCTTGGTCTACGAGCAGTACTTT. The rearrangement links TRBV4-2 to TRBJ2-7; D remains unclear. There are 15 residues in the CDR3. Germline CDR1 reads LGHNA; CDR2 reads YNFKEQ.

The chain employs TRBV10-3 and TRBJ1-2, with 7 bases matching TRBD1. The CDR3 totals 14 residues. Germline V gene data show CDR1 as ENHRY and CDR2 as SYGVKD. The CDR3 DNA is TGTGGCAACAAAGGGACAGACCGGGACGATGGCTACACCTTC. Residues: CGNKGTDRDDGYTF.

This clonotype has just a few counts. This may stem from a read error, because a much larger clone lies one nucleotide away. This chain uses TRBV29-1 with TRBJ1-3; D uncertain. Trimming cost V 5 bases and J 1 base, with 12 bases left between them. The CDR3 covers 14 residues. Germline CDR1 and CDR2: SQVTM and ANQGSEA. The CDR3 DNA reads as TGCAGCGTTTCCGTTGGGGTGTCTGGAAACACCATATATTTT. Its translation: CSVSVGVSGNTIYF.

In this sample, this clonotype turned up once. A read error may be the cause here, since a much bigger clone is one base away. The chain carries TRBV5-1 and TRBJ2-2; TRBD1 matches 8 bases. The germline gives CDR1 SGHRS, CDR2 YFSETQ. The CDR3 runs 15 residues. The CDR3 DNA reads TGCGCCAGCAGCACCGGGACAGGACCAACCGTGGAGCTGTTTTTT. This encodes CASSTGTGPTVELFF.

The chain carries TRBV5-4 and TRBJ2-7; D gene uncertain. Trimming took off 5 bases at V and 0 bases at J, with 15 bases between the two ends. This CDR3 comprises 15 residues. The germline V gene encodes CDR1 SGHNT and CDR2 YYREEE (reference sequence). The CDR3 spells CASSPGIGFSYEQYF. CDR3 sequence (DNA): TGTGCCAGCAGTCCTGGGATAGGGTTCTCCTACGAGCAGTACTTC.

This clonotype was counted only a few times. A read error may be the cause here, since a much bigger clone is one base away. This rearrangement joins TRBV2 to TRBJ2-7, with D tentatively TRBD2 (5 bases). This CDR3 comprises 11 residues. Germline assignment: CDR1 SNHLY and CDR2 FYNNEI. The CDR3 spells CASSLAYVQYF. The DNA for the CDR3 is TGTGCCAGCAGTTTAGCGTACGTGCAGTACTTC.

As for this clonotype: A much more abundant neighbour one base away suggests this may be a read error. The CDR3 bases are TGCAGTGCAAAGGACAGTGTGGACACCGGGGAGCTGTTTTTT. Its translation: CSAKDSVDTGELFF. The V and J genes are TRBV20-1 and TRBJ2-2, with D perhaps matching TRBD1 (6 bases). V was shortened by 6 bases and J by 3 bases, with 14 bases between the two germline ends. Germline V gene lookup returns CDR1 DFQATT and CDR2 SNEGSKA (reference sequence). The CDR3 covers 14 residues.

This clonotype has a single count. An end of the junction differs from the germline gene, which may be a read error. The DNA of the CDR3 is TGTGCCAGCAGTATCTTCGCCAGCGGGTACTACAATGAGCACTTCTTC. Translating it yields CASSIFASGYYNEHFF. V usage is TRBV4-2 and J usage is TRBJ2-1; D possibly corresponds to TRBD2 (6 bases). The CDR3 runs 16 residues. Germline lookup yields CDR1 LGHNA and CDR2 YNFKEQ.

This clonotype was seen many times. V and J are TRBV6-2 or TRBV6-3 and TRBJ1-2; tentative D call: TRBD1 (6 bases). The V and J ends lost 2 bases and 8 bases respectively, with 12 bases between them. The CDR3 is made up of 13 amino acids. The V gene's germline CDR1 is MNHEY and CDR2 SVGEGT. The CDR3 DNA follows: TGTGCCAGCAGTTACCGGGGAGACAGGGGCTACACCTTC. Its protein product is CASSYRGDRGYTF.

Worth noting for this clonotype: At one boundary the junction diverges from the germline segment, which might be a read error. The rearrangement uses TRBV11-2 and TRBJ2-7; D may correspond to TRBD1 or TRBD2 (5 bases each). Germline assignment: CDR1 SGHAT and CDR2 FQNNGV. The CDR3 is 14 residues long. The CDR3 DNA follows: TGTGCCAGCAGTTTAGCAGGGAGCTCCTACGAGCATTACTTC. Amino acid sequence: CASSLAGSSYEHYF.

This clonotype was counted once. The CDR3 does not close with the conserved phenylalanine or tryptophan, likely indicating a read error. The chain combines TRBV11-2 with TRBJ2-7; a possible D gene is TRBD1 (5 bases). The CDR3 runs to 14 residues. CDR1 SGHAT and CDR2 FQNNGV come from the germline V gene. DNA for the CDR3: TGTGTCAGCAACTTAGGAGACAGAAATTACGAGCAGTACTTA. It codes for CVSNLGDRNYEQYL.

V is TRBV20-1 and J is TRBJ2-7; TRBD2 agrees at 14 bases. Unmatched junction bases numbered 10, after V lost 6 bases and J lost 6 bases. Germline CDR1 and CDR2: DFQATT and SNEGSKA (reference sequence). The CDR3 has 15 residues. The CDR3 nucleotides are TGCAGTGCCAGAACCGGGACTAGCGGGAGTGGCGAGCAGTACTTC. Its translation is CSARTGTSGSGEQYF.

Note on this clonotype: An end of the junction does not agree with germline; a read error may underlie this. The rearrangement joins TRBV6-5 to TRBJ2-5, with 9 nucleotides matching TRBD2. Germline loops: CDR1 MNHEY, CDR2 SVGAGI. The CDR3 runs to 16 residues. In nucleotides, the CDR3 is TGTACCAGCAGTCGGACCCTAGCGGGGTGGCGAGAGACCCAGTACTTC. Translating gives CTSSRTLAGWRETQYF.

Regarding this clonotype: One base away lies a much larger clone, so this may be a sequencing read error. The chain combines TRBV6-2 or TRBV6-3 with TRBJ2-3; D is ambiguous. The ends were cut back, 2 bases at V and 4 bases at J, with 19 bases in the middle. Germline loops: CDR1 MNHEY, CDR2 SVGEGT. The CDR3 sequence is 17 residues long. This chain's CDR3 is CASSYPPSRRYADTQYF. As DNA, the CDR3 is TGTGCCAGCAGTTACCCGCCCTCACGACGTTACGCAGATACGCAGTATTTT.

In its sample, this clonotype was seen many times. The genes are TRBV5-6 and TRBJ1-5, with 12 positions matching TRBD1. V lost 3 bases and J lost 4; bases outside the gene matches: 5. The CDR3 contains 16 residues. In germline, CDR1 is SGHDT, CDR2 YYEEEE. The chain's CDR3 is CASSSGTGGANQPQHF. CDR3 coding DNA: TGTGCCAGCAGCTCCGGGACAGGGGGCGCTAATCAGCCCCAGCATTTT.

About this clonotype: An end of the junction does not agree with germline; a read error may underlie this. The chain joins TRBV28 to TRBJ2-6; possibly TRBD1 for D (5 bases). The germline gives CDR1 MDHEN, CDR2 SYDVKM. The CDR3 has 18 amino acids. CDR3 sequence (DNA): TGTGCCAGCAGTCTAATTAGGAGAGGCATGGCTGGGGCCAACGTCCTAAGCTTC. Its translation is CASSLIRRGMAGANVLSF.

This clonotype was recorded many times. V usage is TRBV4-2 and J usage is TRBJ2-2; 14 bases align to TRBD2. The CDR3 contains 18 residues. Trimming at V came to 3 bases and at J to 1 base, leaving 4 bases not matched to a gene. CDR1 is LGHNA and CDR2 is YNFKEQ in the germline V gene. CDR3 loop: CASSHPGLAGGNTGELFF. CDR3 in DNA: TGTGCCAGCAGCCATCCAGGACTAGCGGGAGGGAACACCGGGGAGCTGTTTTTT.

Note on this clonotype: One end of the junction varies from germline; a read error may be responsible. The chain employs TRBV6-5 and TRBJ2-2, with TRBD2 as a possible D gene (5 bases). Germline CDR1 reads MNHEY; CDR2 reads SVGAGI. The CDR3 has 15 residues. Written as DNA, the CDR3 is TGTGCCAGCACCCCCGGGCTCTCGATTCACGGGGAACTGTTTTTT. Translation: CASTPGLSIHGELFF.

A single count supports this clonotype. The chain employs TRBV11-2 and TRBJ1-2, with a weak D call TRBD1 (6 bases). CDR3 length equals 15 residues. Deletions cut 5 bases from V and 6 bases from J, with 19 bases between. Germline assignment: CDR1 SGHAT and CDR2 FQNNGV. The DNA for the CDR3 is TGTGCCAGCAGCCTCCGTGGCCACAGGGCGGATGGCTACACCTTC. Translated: CASSLRGHRADGYTF.